This T cell receptor beta chain was retrieved from a study of T cell repertoires in cytomegalovirus infection. This clonotype was counted a few times. Via MiXCR, TCRdb re-called the reads, giving one row per CDR3 protein. Of more than 400,000 distinct CDR3 sequences in the sample, about a quarter were seen once. The germline gives CDR1 SGHTA, CDR2 FQGNSA. Trimming took off 1 base at V and 0 bases at J, with 10 bases between the two ends. The CDR3 spans 16 residues. The sequence came from a human donor in good health (CMV status not recorded). Some clones in this sample may be carry-over from other donors' samples. V usage is TRBV7-2 and J usage is TRBJ1-5; TRBD1 is a possible D gene (5 bases). Specimen: PBMCs. The CDR3 spells CASSLGDGYSNQPQHF. The CDR3 nucleotides are TGTGCCAGCAGCTTAGGGGACGGTTATAGCAATCAGCCCCAGCATTTT.